This passage covers 28 T cell receptor beta chains from one sample sequenced in a study of blood T cell repertoires in COVID-19. The assay was immunoSEQ multiplex PCR, and TCRdb's table has in-frame clones only and misses some. The sample shows about 440,000 clones, about 92% of them seen only once. The specimen was PBMCs or T cells enriched from blood (not recorded which). Receptor source: a man between 18 and 29 years old who had recovered from COVID-19.

This clone was counted a single time. The chain combines TRBV27 with TRBJ1-2; possible D gene TRBD1, 5 bases. The CDR3 totals 16 residues. Trimming left V 4 bases short and J 4 bases short, with 19 bases between. Germline loops: CDR1 MNHEY, CDR2 SMNVEV (reference sequence). The DNA for the CDR3 is TGTGCCAGCAGTTCCCCCTCGGGGGGGACCCCCTATGGCTACACCTTC. This sequence encodes CASSSPSGGTPYGYTF.

This clone was recorded only once. This sequence joins TRBV27 and TRBJ2-7, with 9 nucleotides matching TRBD1. V trimming: 4 bases; J trimming: 3 bases; junction bases outside the gene matches: 1. This CDR3 comprises 13 residues. CDR1 is MNHEY, CDR2 SMNVEV, per germline (reference sequence). CDR3 region: CASSSGQGYEQYF. CDR3 DNA sequence: TGTGCCAGCAGTTCGGGACAGGGCTACGAGCAGTACTTC.

This CDR3 is CASTAGQVGNSPLHF. Here the CDR3 DNA reads TGTGCCAGCACCGCTGGACAGGTTGGGAATTCACCCCTCCACTTT. This chain links TRBV2 with TRBJ1-6, with 7 bases matching TRBD1. V shed 7 bases and J 7 bases; nucleotides not matched to a gene: 10. This CDR3 region has 15 residues. The germline V gene encodes CDR1 SNHLY and CDR2 FYNNEI.

As concerns this clone: Within the sample, other DNA sequences also encode this same CDR3. The chain couples TRBV7-3 to TRBJ2-3; TRBD2 matches at 13 bases. CDR1 SGHTA and CDR2 FQGTGA come from the germline V gene. The CDR3 runs 16 residues. Germline trimming cut 4 bases from V and 1 base from J; bases unmatched to any gene: 2. Written as DNA, the CDR3 is TGTGCCAGCAGCTCCGGACTAGCGGGGGGCACAGATACGCAGTATTTT. This encodes CASSSGLAGGTDTQYF.

This chain joins TRBV4-1 and TRBJ2-1, with 9 nucleotides matching TRBD2. Germline CDR1 and CDR2: MGHRA and YSYEKL. CDR3 length equals 18 residues. The V gene end was trimmed by 0 bases and the J gene end by 6 bases; junction bases not matched to a gene: 12. CDR3 sequence: CASSQERSREGRGNEQFF. The DNA for the CDR3 is TGCGCCAGCAGCCAAGAGAGGTCGCGGGAGGGCCGGGGCAATGAGCAGTTCTTC.

J is TRBJ2-1 and V is TRBV11-2; a possible D gene is TRBD2 (5 bases). CDR1 and CDR2 from the germline V gene are SGHAT and FQNNGV. Between the trimmed V and J ends, which lost 8 bases and 8 bases, there was a span of 22 bases. CDR3 length: 15 amino acids. The CDR3 nucleotides are TGTGCCAGCGGAGGTCGGCAGTTCCTCGGCGATGAGCAGTTCTTC. Amino acid sequence: CASGGRQFLGDEQFF.

The chain employs TRBV5-1 and TRBJ1-2; a possible D gene is TRBD1 (6 bases). The CDR3 sequence is 15 residues long. Trimming cost V 3 bases and J 2 bases, with 14 bases left between them. Looked up from germline, CDR1 is SGHRS and CDR2 is YFSETQ. The CDR3 region has the DNA TGCGCCAGCAGCTCCGAGGGGCAGGGGAACTATGGCTACACCTTC. This sequence encodes CASSSEGQGNYGYTF.

J is TRBJ2-1 and V is TRBV27, with TRBD2 identical over 8 bases. This CDR3 contains 18 residues. Unmatched junction bases numbered 17, after V lost 7 bases and J lost 3 bases. CDR1 is MNHEY, CDR2 SMNVEV, per germline (reference sequence). In nucleotides, the CDR3 is TGTGCCAGCAAGGGGGGCGGGAGGACGAGCGGAGTCTACAATGAGCAGTTCTTC. Amino acids: CASKGGGRTSGVYNEQFF.

The chain combines TRBV9 with TRBJ1-1; 8 nucleotides line up with TRBD1. The germline V gene has CDR1 SGDLS and CDR2 YYNGEE. The CDR3 loop spans 15 amino acids. V shed 4 bases and J 5 bases; nucleotides not matched to a gene: 10. CDR3 DNA: TGTGCCAGCAGCTCTCGGCGCAGGGGGCAAACTGAAGCTTTCTTT. Amino acids: CASSSRRRGQTEAFF.

This clone was seen ten or more times. The same CDR3 also results from other DNA sequences found in this sample. The chain uses TRBV28 and TRBJ1-5, with D perhaps TRBD1 (6 bases). Germline assignment: CDR1 MDHEN and CDR2 SYDVKM. The CDR3 is 15 amino acids. V gave up 5 bases and J gave up 4 bases, with 15 bases separating them. CDR3 loop: CASSSPQGSNQPQHF. The CDR3 DNA sequence: TGTGCCAGCAGTAGTCCCCAGGGGTCGAATCAGCCCCAGCATTTT.

This sequence joins TRBV19 and TRBJ1-4, with a tentative D call TRBD1 (5 bases). The germline CDR1 and CDR2 sequences are LNHDA and SQIVND (reference sequence). Trimming cost V 4 bases and J 4 bases, with 13 bases left between them. CDR3 size: 15 residues. The CDR3 spells CASSSPDSLNEKLFF. The CDR3 region has the DNA TGTGCCAGTAGTAGTCCCGACAGTCTTAATGAAAAACTGTTTTTT.

The rearrangement links TRBV3-1 (or the pseudogene TRBV3-2) to TRBJ2-1, with 13 bases lining up with TRBD2. With 4 bases clipped from V and 4 bases from J, the junction kept 4 bases outside the gene matches. This CDR3 contains 16 residues. Looked up from germline, CDR1 is LGHDT and CDR2 is YNNKEL (reference sequence). CDR3 region: CASSRQTSGRYNEQFF. The CDR3 nucleotides read TGTGCCAGCAGCCGCCAGACTAGCGGGAGGTACAATGAGCAGTTCTTC.

The chain couples TRBV6-5 to TRBJ1-5, with D uncertain. This CDR3 has 15 residues. Germline-derived CDR1 and CDR2 are MNHEY and SVGAGI. V lost 6 bases and J lost 1, with 13 bases in between. The CDR3 sequence: CASRYKPGSNQPQHF. In DNA form, the CDR3 reads TGTGCCAGCAGGTATAAGCCGGGGAGCAATCAGCCCCAGCATTTT.

The genes are TRBV6-5 and TRBJ1-1; D possibly corresponds to TRBD1 (6 bases). V was shortened by 7 bases and J by 4 bases, with 16 bases between the two germline ends. CDR1 is MNHEY, CDR2 SVGAGI, per germline. This CDR3 has 14 residues. CDR3: CASTLGGGGTEAFF. CDR3 DNA sequence: TGTGCCAGCACACTCGGGGGGGGCGGCACTGAAGCTTTCTTT.

V usage is TRBV4-1 and J usage is TRBJ1-3; D unresolved. The CDR3 has 15 amino acids. Germline loops: CDR1 MGHRA, CDR2 YSYEKL. V lost 6 bases to trimming and J lost 4 bases, with 16 bases between them. The CDR3 here is CASRAPGFDGNTIYF. For the CDR3, the DNA is TGCGCCAGCAGGGCACCAGGTTTTGACGGAAACACCATATATTTT.

The V call is TRBV18, the J call TRBJ1-5; TRBD1 might be the D (5 bases). Trimming removed 5 bases from V and 5 bases from J, with 10 bases in between. The CDR3 extends over 13 amino acids. From germline, CDR1 is KGHSH and CDR2 LQKENI. CDR3 sequence: CASSWGDDQPQHF. DNA of the CDR3: TGTGCCAGCTCATGGGGGGACGATCAGCCCCAGCATTTT.

The chain links TRBV28 to TRBJ2-7, with TRBD1 matching 8 bases. Germline CDR1 MDHEN, CDR2 SYDVKM. CDR3 size: 16 residues. V shed 7 bases and J 3 bases; nucleotides not matched to a gene: 14. The CDR3 DNA follows: TGTGCCAGCACTCCCTCTTCGGGGACAGGCAGCTACGAGCAGTACTTC. Its translation is CASTPSSGTGSYEQYF.

For the CDR3, the DNA is TGTGCCAGCAGCTTAGGTGACACGGCGGGAGAGGGGTCCTACAATGAGCAGTTCTTC. This codes for CASSLGDTAGEGSYNEQFF. The chain has TRBV11-2 and TRBJ2-1; 7 positions agree with TRBD2. Germline lookup yields CDR1 SGHAT and CDR2 FQNNGV. Trimming at V came to 1 base and at J to 1 base, leaving 13 bases not matched to a gene. The CDR3 extends over 19 amino acids. Filled out from reference TRBV11-2 and TRBJ2-1, the complete variable domain reads EAGVAQSPRYKIIEKRQSVAFWCNPISGHATLYWYQQILGQGPKLLIQFQNNGVVDDSQLPKDRFSAERLKGVDSTLKIQPAKLEDSAVYLCASSLGDTAGEGSYNEQFFGPGTRLTVL.

The chain recombines TRBV27 with TRBJ2-3; D perhaps matches TRBD2 (5 bases). The germline V and J ends were trimmed by 6 bases and 8 bases, with 21 bases remaining between them. The CDR3 loop spans 15 amino acids. Germline assignment: CDR1 MNHEY and CDR2 SMNVEV (reference sequence). The CDR3 nucleotides are TGTGCCAGCAGGATGATCGGAGGATCACGAACTACGCAGTATTTT. Its translation: CASRMIGGSRTTQYF.

J is TRBJ2-1 and V is TRBV28; weak D call: TRBD2 (5 bases). The germline V and J ends were trimmed by 3 bases and 9 bases, with 12 bases remaining between them. Germline assignment: CDR1 MDHEN and CDR2 SYDVKM. The CDR3 is 13 amino acids. CDR3 DNA: TGTGCCAGCAGTTTTTCCGGGATCGGTGAGCAGTTCTTC. Protein sequence: CASSFSGIGEQFF.

Written as DNA, the CDR3 is TGTGCCAGCGGGAGACAGGACACTGAAGCTTTCTTT. Its translation: CASGRQDTEAFF. The chain couples TRBV7-9 to TRBJ1-1, with a tentative D call TRBD1 (6 bases). V lost 8 bases and J 3 bases, leaving 10 bases between the germline ends. The V gene's germline CDR1 is SEHNR and CDR2 FQNEAQ (reference sequence). This CDR3 contains 12 residues. Full variable domain (remainder filled in from reference TRBV7-9 and TRBJ1-1): DTGVSQNPRHKITKRGQNVTFRCDPISEHNRLYWYRQTLGQGPEFLTYFQNEAQLEKSRLLSDRFSAERPKGSFSTLEIQRTEQGDSAMYLCASGRQDTEAFFGQGTRLTVV.

The rearrangement joins TRBV11-3 to TRBJ2-5, with TRBD1 matching over 8 bases. The CDR3 consists of 17 residues. From germline, CDR1 is SGHNT and CDR2 YENEEA. Trimming cost V 3 bases and J 5 bases; bases outside gene matches: 14. DNA for the CDR3: TGTGCCAGCAGCTTCCTAGATATCCGACAGGGGTCTGAGACCCAGTACTTC. It encodes CASSFLDIRQGSETQYF.

The V call is TRBV5-8, the J call TRBJ2-1; 7 positions agree with TRBD1. V was clipped by 2 bases and J by 7 bases; unmatched bases: 9. Per the germline V gene, CDR1 is SGHTS and CDR2 is YDEGEE. This CDR3 is 15 amino acids long. The CDR3 DNA reads as TGTGCCAGCAGCTTAGGACAGGCAAGAACGAATGAGCAGTTCTTC. Its translation is CASSLGQARTNEQFF.

This chain joins TRBV28 and TRBJ1-5, with 7 bases that match TRBD1. J gave up 1 base and V 5 bases, and 5 bases lay outside the gene matches. The V gene's germline CDR1 is MDHEN and CDR2 SYDVKM. CDR3 length: 15 residues. The CDR3: CASSPLGQSNQPQHF. CDR3 in DNA: TGTGCCAGCAGTCCCCTGGGACAGAGCAATCAGCCCCAGCATTTT.

The J gene is TRBJ1-6, the V gene TRBV2; 9 positions match TRBD1. CDR3 length equals 15 residues. Germline CDR1 is SNHLY and CDR2 is FYNNEI. Trimming took 8 bases from V and 5 from J; bases not matched to a gene: 7. CDR3 amino acids: CASVGRTGDNSPLHF. The CDR3 coding sequence is TGTGCCAGCGTTGGTAGGACAGGGGATAATTCACCCCTCCACTTT.

The chain combines TRBV3-1 (or the pseudogene TRBV3-2) with TRBJ1-2; D may be TRBD1 (5 bases). The CDR3 consists of 13 residues. Trimming stripped 4 bases from V and 4 bases from J, with 10 bases between. CDR1 and CDR2 from the germline V gene are LGHDT and YNNKEL (reference sequence). CDR3 residues: CASSPTESYGYTF. The CDR3 nucleotides are TGTGCCAGCAGCCCGACAGAAAGCTATGGCTACACCTTC.

The chain is built from TRBV9 and TRBJ1-1, with 11 nucleotides matching TRBD1. Unmatched junction bases numbered 14, after V lost 4 bases and J lost 6 bases. The CDR3 contains 17 residues. In germline, CDR1 is SGDLS, CDR2 YYNGEE. CDR3: CASSTGTGGGLKAEAFF. DNA for the CDR3: TGTGCCAGCAGCACTGGGACAGGGGGAGGGCTTAAAGCTGAAGCTTTCTTT.

The rearrangement uses TRBV5-6 and TRBJ1-1, with 9 bases that match TRBD1. Germline V gives CDR1 SGHDT, CDR2 YYEEEE. The CDR3 contains 15 residues. V lost 2 bases, J lost 2 bases, and 4 bases stayed unmatched. The CDR3 DNA follows: TGTGCCAGCAGCTTTAAGACAGGGGGAAACACTGAAGCTTTCTTT. This sequence encodes CASSFKTGGNTEAFF.